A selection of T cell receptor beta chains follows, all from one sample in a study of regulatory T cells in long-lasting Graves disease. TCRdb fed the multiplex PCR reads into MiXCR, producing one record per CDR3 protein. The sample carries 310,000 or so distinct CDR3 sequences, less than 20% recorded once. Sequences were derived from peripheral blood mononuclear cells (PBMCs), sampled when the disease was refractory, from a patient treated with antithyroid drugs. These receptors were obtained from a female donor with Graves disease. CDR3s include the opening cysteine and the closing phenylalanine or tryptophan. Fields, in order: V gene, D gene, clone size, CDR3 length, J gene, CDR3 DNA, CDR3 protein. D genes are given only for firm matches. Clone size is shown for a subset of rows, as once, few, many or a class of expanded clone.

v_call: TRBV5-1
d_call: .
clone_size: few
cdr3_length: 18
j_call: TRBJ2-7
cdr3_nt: TGCGCCAGCAGCTTTGTCCCCTGGACCAACTCCCTACGACGCGAGCAGTACTTC
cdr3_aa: CASSFVPWTNSLRREQYF

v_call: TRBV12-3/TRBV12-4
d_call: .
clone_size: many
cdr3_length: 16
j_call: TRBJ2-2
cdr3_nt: TGTGCCAGCAGTTACCACCAACCGACGTATTTAGGGGAGCTGTTTTTT
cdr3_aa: CASSYHQPTYLGELFF

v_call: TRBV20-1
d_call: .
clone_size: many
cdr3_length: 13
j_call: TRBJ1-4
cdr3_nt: TGCAGTGCCTCGATGGGAGCGAATGAAAAACTGTTTTTT
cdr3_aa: CSASMGANEKLFF

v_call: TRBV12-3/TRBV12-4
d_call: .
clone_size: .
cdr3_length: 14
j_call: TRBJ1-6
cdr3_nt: TGTGACAGCAGTTCTGGCAGCTATAATTCACCCCTCCACTTT
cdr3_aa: CDSSSGSYNSPLHF

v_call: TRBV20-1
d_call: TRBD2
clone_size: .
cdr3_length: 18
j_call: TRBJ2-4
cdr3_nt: TGCAGTGCTAGGGCGACTAGCGATGCCTCTGTGGCCAAAAACATTCAGTACTTC
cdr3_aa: CSARATSDASVAKNIQYF

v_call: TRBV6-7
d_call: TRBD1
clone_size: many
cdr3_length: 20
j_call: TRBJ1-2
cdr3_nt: TGTGCCAGCAGAATCTTTCCAGCACCGGGACAGGGGCATATCCTCTATGGCTACACCTTC
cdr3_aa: CASRIFPAPGQGHILYGYTF

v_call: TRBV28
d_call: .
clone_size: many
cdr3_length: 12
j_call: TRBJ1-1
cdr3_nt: TGTGCCAGCAGTTTATCGTGGGCTGAAGCTTTCTTT
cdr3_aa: CASSLSWAEAFF

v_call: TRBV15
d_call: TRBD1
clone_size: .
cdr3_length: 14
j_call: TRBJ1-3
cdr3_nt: TGTGCCACCAGCAGGGACAGGGGGCTGAACACCATATATTTT
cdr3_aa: CATSRDRGLNTIYF

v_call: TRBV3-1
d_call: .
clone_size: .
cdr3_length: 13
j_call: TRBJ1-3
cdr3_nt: TGTGCCAGCAGCACTCGATTAGGGAACACCATATATTTT
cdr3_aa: CASSTRLGNTIYF

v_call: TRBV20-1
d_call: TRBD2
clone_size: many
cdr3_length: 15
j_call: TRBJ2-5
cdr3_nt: TGCAGTGCTAGAGCCCAGTGGTGGGGAGGGGAGACCCAGTACTTC
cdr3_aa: CSARAQWWGGETQYF

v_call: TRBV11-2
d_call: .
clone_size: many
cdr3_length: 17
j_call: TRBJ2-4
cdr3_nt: TGTGCCAGCAGCTTAGATAGGGGAACACTAGCCAAAAACATTCAGTACTTC
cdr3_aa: CASSLDRGTLAKNIQYF

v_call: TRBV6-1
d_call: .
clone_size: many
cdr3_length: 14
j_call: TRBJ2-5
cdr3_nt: TGTGCCAGCAGTCGCCCCCCCGGCCCCGAGACCCAGTACTTC
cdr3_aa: CASSRPPGPETQYF

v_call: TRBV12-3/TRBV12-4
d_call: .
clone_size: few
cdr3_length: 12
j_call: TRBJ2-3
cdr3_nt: TGTGCCAGCAGTCCGGTGCTCGGGACGCAGTATTTT
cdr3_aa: CASSPVLGTQYF

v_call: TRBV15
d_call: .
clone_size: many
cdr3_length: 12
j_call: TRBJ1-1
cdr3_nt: TGTGCCACCAGCCCCACGAACACTGAAGCTTTCTTT
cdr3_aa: CATSPTNTEAFF

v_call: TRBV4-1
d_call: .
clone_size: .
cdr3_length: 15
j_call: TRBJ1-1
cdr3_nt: TGCGCCAGCAGCCAGCCTGCTCAGAGGAACACTGAAGCTTTCTTT
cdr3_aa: CASSQPAQRNTEAFF

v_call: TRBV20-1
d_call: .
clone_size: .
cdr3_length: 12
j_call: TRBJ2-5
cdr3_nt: TGCAGTGCTAGAGATGTGGGAGAGACCCAGTACTTC
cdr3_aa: CSARDVGETQYF

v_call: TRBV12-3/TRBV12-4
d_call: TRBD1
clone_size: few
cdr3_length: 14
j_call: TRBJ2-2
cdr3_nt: TGTGCCAATGGACAGGGGGTGGACACCGGGGTGCTGTTTTTT
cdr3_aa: CANGQGVDTGVLFF

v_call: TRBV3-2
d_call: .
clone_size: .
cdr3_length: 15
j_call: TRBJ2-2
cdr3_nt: TGTGCCAGCAGCTCCGGGACTAGGGTAACCGGGGAGCTGTTTTTT
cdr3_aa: CASSSGTRVTGELFF

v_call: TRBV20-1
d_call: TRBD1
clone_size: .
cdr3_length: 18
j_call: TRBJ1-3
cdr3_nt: TGCAGTGCTAGAGATCGGTTGACAGGGATTACCAGAGGAAACACCATATATTTT
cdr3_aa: CSARDRLTGITRGNTIYF

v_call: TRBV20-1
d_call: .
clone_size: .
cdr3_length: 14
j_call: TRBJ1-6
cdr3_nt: TGCAGTGCTATTACAGAGTCTATTAATTCACCCCTCCACTTT
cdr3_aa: CSAITESINSPLHF

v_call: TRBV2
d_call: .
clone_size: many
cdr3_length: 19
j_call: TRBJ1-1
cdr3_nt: TGTGCCAGCAGTGAAGTTGTTGCTCTAGGGGCACTCTCCCCAGCTGAAGCTTTCTTT
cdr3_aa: CASSEVVALGALSPAEAFF

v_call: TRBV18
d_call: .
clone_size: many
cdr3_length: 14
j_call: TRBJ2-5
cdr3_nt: TGTGCCAGCTCACCCTGGACTGAACAAGAGACCCAGTACTTC
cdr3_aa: CASSPWTEQETQYF

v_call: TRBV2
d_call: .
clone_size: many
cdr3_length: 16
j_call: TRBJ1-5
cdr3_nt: TGTGCCAGCGAAGGAGGGGGGCTGCCCATAAATCAGCCCCAGCATTTT
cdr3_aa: CASEGGGLPINQPQHF

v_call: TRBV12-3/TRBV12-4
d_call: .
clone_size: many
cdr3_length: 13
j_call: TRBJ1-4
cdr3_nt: TGTGCCAGCAGTTTGGCAGGGTTGGAAAAACTGTTTTTT
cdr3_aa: CASSLAGLEKLFF

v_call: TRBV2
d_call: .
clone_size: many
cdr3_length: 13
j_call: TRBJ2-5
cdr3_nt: TGTGCCAGCAGTGGTTACAGGGCGGAGACCCAGTACTTC
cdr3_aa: CASSGYRAETQYF

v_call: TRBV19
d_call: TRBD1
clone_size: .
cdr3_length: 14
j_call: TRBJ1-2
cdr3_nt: TGTGCCAGTAGGGACGGACAGGGGAACTATGGCTACACCTTC
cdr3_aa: CASRDGQGNYGYTF

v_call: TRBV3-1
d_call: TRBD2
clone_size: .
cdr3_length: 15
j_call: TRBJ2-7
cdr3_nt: TGTGCCAGCAGAGAAACGCCTAGCGGGTCCTCCAAGCAGTACTTC
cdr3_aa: CASRETPSGSSKQYF

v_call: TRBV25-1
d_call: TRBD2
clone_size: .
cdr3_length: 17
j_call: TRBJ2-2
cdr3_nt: TGTGCCAGCTCTTTTAATAGCGGGAGGCCGAACACCGGGGAGCTGTTTTTT
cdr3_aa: CASSFNSGRPNTGELFF

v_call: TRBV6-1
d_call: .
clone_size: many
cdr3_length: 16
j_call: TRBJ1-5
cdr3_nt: TGTGCCAGCAGTCCCAGGGACGGTTTCGGCAATCAGCCCCAGCATTTT
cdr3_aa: CASSPRDGFGNQPQHF

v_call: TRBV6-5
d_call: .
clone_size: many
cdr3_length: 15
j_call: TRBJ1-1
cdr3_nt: TGTGCCAGCAGTTACTCGATGGGTAGGAACACTGAAGCTTTCTTT
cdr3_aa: CASSYSMGRNTEAFF

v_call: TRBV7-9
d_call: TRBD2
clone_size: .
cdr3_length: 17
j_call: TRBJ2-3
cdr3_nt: TGTGCCAGCAGGTCCCCCCTAGCGGGTTCTAGTACAGATACGCAGTATTTT
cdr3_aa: CASRSPLAGSSTDTQYF